Listed below are T cell receptor beta chains from one sample, sequenced in a study of blood T cell repertoires in COVID-19. Data came from immunoSEQ multiplex PCR; TCRdb stores just in-frame clones and leaves some out. Of 120,000 or so clones in the sample, about 85% were seen once. Material: peripheral blood. The origin of the receptors is a woman aged 80 or over with acute or convalescent COVID-19. Each CDR3 is given with its conserved first and last residue. A D gene is named only where the DNA matches it firmly. Expanded clones are given a class, and other clones once, few, many or no size at all.

NA	NA	TRBJ1-6	TRBV9	CASSVNSRGIDSPLHF	TGTGCCAGCAGCGTAAATTCTAGAGGAATTGATTCACCCCTCCACTTT
NA	NA	TRBJ2-2	TRBV27	CASSSGGIGMNTGELFF	TGTGCCAGCAGTTCAGGAGGGATAGGGATGAACACCGGGGAGCTGTTTTTT
NA	NA	TRBJ1-2	TRBV12-3/TRBV12-4	CASRPGVNYGYTF	TGTGCCAGCAGACCCGGAGTTAACTATGGCTACACCTTC
TRBD2	NA	TRBJ2-7	TRBV6-5	CASSYSRGGSYEQYF	TGTGCCAGCAGTTACTCGCGGGGGGGCTCCTACGAGCAGTACTTC
NA	NA	TRBJ1-4	TRBV11-2	CASSPSRQTTNEKLFF	TGTGCCAGCAGCCCCTCCCGTCAGACAACTAATGAAAAACTGTTTTTT
NA	NA	TRBJ1-1	TRBV18	CASSFTENTEAFF	TGTGCCAGCTCATTTACAGAGAACACTGAAGCTTTCTTT
NA	NA	TRBJ1-1	TRBV12-3/TRBV12-4	CASSSLGAEAFF	TGTGCCAGCAGTTCTTTAGGGGCTGAAGCTTTCTTT
NA	NA	TRBJ2-4	TRBV9	CASSADPGVENIQYF	TGTGCCAGCAGCGCGGACCCCGGGGTCGAGAACATTCAGTACTTC
TRBD1	NA	TRBJ2-1	TRBV6-5	CAIGQGRYNEQFF	TGTGCCATCGGACAGGGACGTTACAATGAGCAGTTCTTC
NA	once	TRBJ1-1	TRBV18	CASSLDSEYTEAFF	TGTGCCAGCTCACTTGACTCGGAGTACACTGAAGCTTTCTTT
TRBD1	NA	TRBJ2-2	TRBV5-1	CASSTGTGRAGELFF	TGCGCCAGCAGCACTGGGACAGGACGAGCCGGGGAGCTGTTTTTT
NA	few	TRBJ1-1	TRBV20-1	CSASIGVGVGNTEAFF	TGCAGTGCTAGTATTGGGGTAGGGGTTGGTAACACTGAAGCTTTCTTT
NA	NA	TRBJ1-2	TRBV18	CASSPKTVGPYGYTF	TGTGCCAGCTCACCGAAGACAGTAGGACCTTATGGCTACACCTTC
NA	NA	TRBJ1-2	TRBV9	CASSAQREGRYGYTF	TGTGCCAGCAGCGCCCAGAGAGAGGGTCGGTATGGCTACACCTTC
NA	NA	TRBJ1-6	TRBV3-1/TRBV3-2	CASSQDRRGNSPLHF	TGTGCCAGCAGCCAAGATCGGCGCGGTAATTCACCCCTCCACTTT
TRBD2	NA	TRBJ2-1	TRBV11-2	CASTRVGGGSYNEQFF	TGTGCCAGCACGCGAGTGGGCGGGGGGAGTTACAATGAGCAGTTCTTC
NA	NA	TRBJ1-6	TRBV19	CASMGSNNSPLHF	TGTGCCAGTATGGGGAGCAATAATTCACCCCTCCACTTT
TRBD2	NA	TRBJ2-1	TRBV4-3	CASSQAAGGASGNEQFF	TGCGCCAGCAGCCAAGCCGCGGGGGGGGCCTCGGGTAATGAGCAGTTCTTC
TRBD2	NA	TRBJ2-5	TRBV19	CASSSGGPWETQYF	TGTGCCAGTAGTAGCGGGGGGCCGTGGGAGACCCAGTACTTC
TRBD2	NA	TRBJ2-1	TRBV5-4	CASSLGLAGEQFF	TGTGCCAGCAGCTTGGGGCTAGCGGGCGAGCAGTTCTTC
NA	NA	TRBJ1-3	TRBV12-3/TRBV12-4	CASIGWNTIYF	TGTGCCAGCATCGGTTGGAACACCATATATTTT
NA	NA	TRBJ2-1	TRBV5-1	CASSLGLSFYNEQFF	TGCGCCAGCAGCTTGGGACTAAGTTTCTACAATGAGCAGTTCTTC
NA	NA	TRBJ1-2	TRBV9	CASSPPGKGESGYTF	TGTGCCAGCAGCCCCCCGGGAAAGGGGGAGAGTGGCTACACCTTC
NA	NA	TRBJ1-1	TRBV7-9	CASSQAPGQGAFF	TGTGCCAGCAGCCAGGCTCCGGGGCAGGGGGCTTTCTTT
NA	NA	TRBJ1-1	TRBV9	CASSPHPTGGSNTEAFF	TGTGCCAGCAGCCCCCACCCAACGGGGGGCTCGAACACTGAAGCTTTCTTT
TRBD1	NA	TRBJ1-5	TRBV6-5	CASSYSGGRQPQHF	TGTGCCAGCAGTTACTCAGGGGGCCGTCAGCCCCAGCATTTT